The clone carrying this T cell receptor beta chain was seen ten or more times. The data were obtained in a study of T cells in Graves' hyperthyroidism and ophthalmopathy. CDR1 is LNHNV, CDR2 YYDKDF, per germline (reference sequence). V was trimmed by 1 base and J by 2 bases, leaving 11 bases between them. The CDR3 runs 15 residues. Using RNA transcripts as the source, TCR beta CDR3 regions were amplified. With the HTBI primer set, the TCR CDR3 went through a first round of RT-PCR. TCRdb used MiXCR to reprocess the multiplex PCR reads, holding one entry per CDR3 protein. The table has roughly 200,000 distinct CDR3 sequences, around 19% seen once. Patients between 18 and 65 years old had hyperthyroidism, newly diagnosed and lasting under 2 months.

The sequenced sample consisted of blood. The chain combines TRBV15 with TRBJ1-1, with no clear D. The receptor's source is a man aged 35 to 55 with Graves' hyperthyroidism. This CDR3 reads CATSRGPAENTEAFF. CDR3 bases: TGTGCCACCAGCAGAGGGCCGGCGGAAAACACTGAAGCTTTCTTT. Looking up the rest from reference TRBV15 and TRBJ1-1 gives the full variable domain: DAMVIQNPRYQVTQFGKPVTLSCSQTLNHNVMYWYQQKSSQAPKLLFHYYDKDFNNEADTPDNFQSRRPNTSFCFLDIRSPGLGDTAMYLCATSRGPAENTEAFFGQGTRLTVV.